Below, 10 T cell receptor beta chains from the same sample are listed, as sequenced in a study of vaccination and CD4 T cells after COVID-19. Treatment reported: approximately nine-day PBMC culture with coronavirus spike peptide pools or control peptides (ViraFEST assay). These receptors' antigens are unknown. An Oncomine TCR Beta short-read assay was used to sequence the DNA from cultured CD4+ T cells. Each CDR3 protein is one row after TCRdb ran MiXCR on the PCR reads. This sample carries more than 15,000 distinct CDR3 sequences, around 44% of them seen once, and the ten largest clones take 3.7%. Specimen: CD4+ T cells from blood, cultured in vitro. These receptors all stem from a human donor who had recovered from COVID-19.

This clonotype has more than one count but fewer than ten. The V and J genes are TRBV6-1 and TRBJ1-2; 7 bases agree with TRBD1. From germline, CDR1 is MNHNS and CDR2 SASEGT. The CDR3 runs to 13 residues. The trim removed 0 bases at V and 7 bases at J, leaving 2 bases unmatched. The DNA for the CDR3 is TGTGCCAGCAGTGAAGCGGCAGGGGGTGGCTACACCTTC. Amino acids: CASSEAAGGGYTF.

The chain joins TRBV20-1 to TRBJ2-1; D may be TRBD1 (5 bases). This CDR3 contains 11 residues. The V gene's germline CDR1 is DFQATT and CDR2 SNEGSKA (reference sequence). Trimming left V 7 bases short and J 10 bases short, with 14 bases between. CDR3 amino acids: CSVKGAQEQFF. In DNA, the CDR3 is TGCAGTGTTAAAGGGGCTCAGGAGCAGTTCTTC.

The rearrangement joins TRBV10-2 to TRBJ2-3; D unclear. This CDR3 spans 11 amino acids. Germline CDR1 is WSHSY and CDR2 is SAAADI. With 6 bases removed from V and 2 bases from J, the gap between germline ends came to 3 bases. The CDR3 nucleotides are TGCGCCAGCAGACACACAGATACGCAGTATTTT. It is translated as CASRHTDTQYF.

Here the CDR3 reads CAWNRGLAGDGQFF. The CDR3 bases are TGTGCCTGGAATCGAGGACTAGCAGGGGACGGGCAGTTCTTC. J is TRBJ2-1 and V is TRBV30; TRBD2 matches at 8 bases. From germline, CDR1 is GTSNPN and CDR2 SVGIG (reference sequence). This CDR3 contains 14 residues. V shed 4 bases, J shed 12 bases, and the junction held 14 bases outside the gene matches.

This clonotype was counted only a few times. V is TRBV7-9 and J is TRBJ2-5, with 10 bases identical to TRBD2. V shed 4 bases, J shed 3 bases, and the junction held 2 bases outside the gene matches. There are 14 residues in the CDR3. The germline V gene has CDR1 SEHNR and CDR2 FQNEAQ (reference sequence). The CDR3 region has the DNA TGTGCCAGCAGCTGGACTAGCGGAAAAGAGACCCAGTACTTC. Amino acids: CASSWTSGKETQYF.

This clonotype was detected only a few times. CDR3 loop: CASSERTVFYGYTF. The DNA for the CDR3 is TGTGCCAGTAGCGAACGGACAGTCTTCTATGGCTACACCTTC. This chain connects TRBV19 to TRBJ1-2; D perhaps matches TRBD1 (6 bases). V was pared by 6 bases and J by 4 bases, with 15 bases between. The CDR3 sequence is 14 residues long. Germline values: CDR1 LNHDA, CDR2 SQIVND (reference sequence). The entire variable domain, with the rest obtained from reference TRBV19 and TRBJ1-2, is as follows: DGGITQSPKYLFRKEGQNVTLSCEQNLNHDAMYWYRQDPGQGLRLIYYSQIVNDFQKGDIAEGYSVSREKKESFPLTVTSAQKNPTAFYLCASSERTVFYGYTFGSGTRLTVV.

This clonotype has more than one count but fewer than ten. One end of the junction does not line up with germline, which may come from a read error. The rearrangement links TRBV20-1 to TRBJ2-7; 13 bases agree with TRBD2. The CDR3 is 14 residues long. The V gene's germline CDR1 is DFQATT and CDR2 SNEGSKA (reference sequence). CDR3 in amino acids: CSATGLAGSSEQYF. The CDR3, as DNA: TGCAGTGCCACGGGACTAGCGGGATCCTCCGAGCAGTACTTC.

This clonotype was picked up a small number of times. The V and J genes are TRBV10-1 and TRBJ1-5; D is possibly TRBD1 (6 bases). The CDR3 is made up of 20 amino acids. V was shortened by 2 bases and J by 0 bases, with 23 bases between the two germline ends. CDR1 is WNHNN and CDR2 is SYGVQD in the germline V gene (reference sequence). The CDR3 loop reads CASSETAPKGRGNSNQPQHF. The CDR3 DNA reads as TGCGCCAGCAGTGAGACGGCCCCAAAAGGGAGGGGGAATAGCAATCAGCCCCAGCATTTT.

The J gene is TRBJ2-5, the V gene TRBV15; 9 bases are a match to TRBD1. The CDR3 is 16 residues long. Per germline, CDR1 LNHNV and CDR2 YYDKDF (reference sequence). V lost 2 bases and J lost 5; bases outside the gene matches: 9. The CDR3 loop reads CATSRNSGQGSETQYF. As DNA, the CDR3 is TGTGCCACCAGCAGAAACTCGGGACAGGGCTCGGAGACCCAGTACTTC.

The rearrangement joins TRBV7-2 to TRBJ1-4; 7 nucleotides align to TRBD1. CDR1 is SGHTA, CDR2 FQGNSA, per germline. V was pared by 3 bases and J by 12 bases, with 10 bases of the junction left unmatched. This CDR3 region has 14 residues. The CDR3 spells CASSFTGANGELFF. For the CDR3, the DNA is TGTGCCAGCAGCTTTACAGGGGCCAATGGGGAACTGTTTTTT.